One and the same sample provided the 27 T cell receptor beta chains below, sequenced in a study of CD8 T cells in Susac syndrome. Reverse transcription of roughly 0.5 to 1 ug RNA was carried out with random hexamers. TCRdb re-analysed the immunoSEQ multiplex PCR reads in MiXCR, keeping a single row per CDR3 protein. The sample lists about 120,000 distinct CDR3 sequences, approximately 96% occurring once. Sequencing was performed on CD8+ T cells from PBMCs. These receptors were collected from a human donor with Susac syndrome.

J is TRBJ1-5 and V is TRBV2; TRBD1 might be the D (5 bases). This CDR3 is 14 amino acids long. Germline values: CDR1 SNHLY, CDR2 FYNNEI. Between the trimmed V and J ends, which lost 3 bases and 2 bases, there was a span of 8 bases. The CDR3 loop reads CASSDAGRNQPQHF. Written as DNA, the CDR3 is TGTGCCAGCAGTGATGCGGGGCGCAATCAGCCCCAGCATTTT.

V and J are TRBV7-9 and TRBJ2-7; TRBD2 matches 10 bases. CDR1 is SEHNR, CDR2 FQNEAQ, per germline (reference sequence). This CDR3 has 18 amino acids. V shed 5 bases, J shed 0 bases, and the junction held 13 bases outside the gene matches. For the CDR3, the DNA is TGTGCCAGCAGCCACGGACTAGCGGAACACACCTACTCCTACGAGCAGTACTTC. Translation gives CASSHGLAEHTYSYEQYF.

The rearrangement links TRBV10-2 to TRBJ1-1; 7 bases are shared with TRBD1. With 6 bases clipped from V and 8 bases from J, the junction kept 9 bases outside the gene matches. Germline assignment: CDR1 WSHSY and CDR2 SAAADI. CDR3 length: 13 residues. In nucleotides, the CDR3 is TGCGCCAGCAGAAGACAGGGAGGACCAGAAGCTTTCTTT. Its translation is CASRRQGGPEAFF.

The rearrangement uses TRBV30 and TRBJ1-2; D call uncertain. V shed 2 bases and J shed 3 bases, with 7 bases lying between them. CDR3 length: 12 residues. Germline V lookup: CDR1 GTSNPN, CDR2 SVGIG (reference sequence). The CDR3 sequence is CAWSPAHYGYTF. DNA for the CDR3: TGTGCCTGGAGTCCCGCCCACTATGGCTACACCTTC.

V gene TRBV14 combines with J gene TRBJ2-7; TRBD2 might be the D (6 bases). The V end lost 1 base, the J end lost 1 base, and 14 bases lay between the germline ends. Germline V gene sequence: CDR1 SGHDN, CDR2 FVKESK. CDR3 length: 16 residues. The CDR3 spells CASSQVGGIASYEQYF. The CDR3 nucleotides read TGTGCCAGCAGCCAAGTAGGCGGGATCGCATCCTACGAGCAGTACTTC.

This rearrangement joins TRBV24-1 to TRBJ1-1; D possibly corresponds to TRBD1 (5 bases). V was shortened by 12 bases and J by 7 bases, with 17 bases between the two germline ends. The CDR3 loop spans 12 amino acids. The germline V gene has CDR1 KGHDR and CDR2 SFDVKD. CDR3 nucleotide sequence: TGTGCCGTGACGGGGGGACTGGGTGAAGCTTTCTTT. It specifies CAVTGGLGEAFF.

The chain recombines TRBV30 with TRBJ2-2; D gene uncertain. V lost 0 bases to trimming and J lost 1 base, with 6 bases between them. CDR3 length: 14 amino acids. In germline, CDR1 is GTSNPN, CDR2 SVGIG (reference sequence). CDR3 protein: CAWSVIRNTGELFF. The CDR3 DNA reads TGTGCCTGGAGTGTAATTCGGAACACCGGGGAGCTGTTTTTT.

The rearrangement uses TRBV13 and TRBJ2-5; D unclear. There are 13 residues in the CDR3. CDR1 is PRHDT and CDR2 is FYEKMQ in the germline V gene (reference sequence). V shed 1 base and J shed 2 bases, with 5 bases lying between them. The CDR3 spells CASSLVPQETQYF. CDR3 in DNA: TGTGCCAGCAGCTTAGTGCCACAAGAGACCCAGTACTTC. The variable domain in full, with the rest retrieved from reference TRBV13 and TRBJ2-5, is AAGVIQSPRHLIKEKRETATLKCYPIPRHDTVYWYQQGPGQDPQFLISFYEKMQSDKGSIPDRFSAQQFSDYHSELNMSSLELGDSALYFCASSLVPQETQYFGPGTRLLVL.

The chain has TRBV21-1 and TRBJ2-5; the table names TRBD1, a call not compared with the DNA. TRBV21-1 is a documented pseudogene. The CDR3 contains 15 residues. CDR3 residues: CASSKEQEPQETQYF. The CDR3 DNA follows: TGTGCCAGCAGCAAAGAACAGGAACCTCAAGAGACCCAGTACTTC.

This chain connects TRBV20-1 to TRBJ2-7, with D perhaps TRBD1 or TRBD2 (5 bases each). CDR1 is DFQATT, CDR2 SNEGSKA, per germline (reference sequence). Deletions cut 5 bases from V and 1 base from J, with 15 bases between. The CDR3 length is 14 residues. The CDR3 sequence: CSAAGTAFSYEQYF. The CDR3 nucleotides are TGCAGTGCTGCCGGGACGGCTTTTTCCTACGAGCAGTACTTC.

This clonotype was counted a few times. The chain joins TRBV29-1 to TRBJ2-2; 8 positions match TRBD1. There are 14 residues in the CDR3. The junction had 6 bases not matched to a gene; V was cut back by 2 bases and J by 7 bases. Germline V gene sequence: CDR1 SQVTM, CDR2 ANQGSEA. The CDR3 sequence: CSVEQGAVGGELFF. The CDR3 bases are TGCAGCGTTGAACAGGGGGCGGTTGGCGGGGAGCTGTTTTTT.

V is TRBV27 and J is TRBJ2-7; maybe TRBD1 (6 bases). Germline loops: CDR1 MNHEY, CDR2 SMNVEV (reference sequence). The CDR3 is 15 amino acids. The V end was cut by 5 bases, the J end by 3 bases, with 17 bases between. Here the CDR3 reads CASSAQGTLIYEQYF. For the CDR3, the DNA is TGTGCCAGCAGTGCTCAGGGGACACTAATCTACGAGCAGTACTTC.

V gene TRBV12-3 or TRBV12-4 combines with J gene TRBJ2-5; D is possibly TRBD1 or TRBD2 (5 bases each). Trimming cost V 5 bases and J 5 bases, with 12 bases left between them. The CDR3 is 13 residues long. CDR3 sequence: CASSGDGGETQYF. The CDR3 nucleotides are TGTGCCAGCAGTGGGGACGGCGGGGAGACCCAGTACTTC.

The rearrangement links TRBV20-1 to TRBJ1-3, with a tentative D call TRBD1 (6 bases). The V end was cut by 3 bases, the J end by 2 bases, with 11 bases between. This CDR3 is built from 14 residues. Per the germline V gene, CDR1 is DFQATT and CDR2 is SNEGSKA (reference sequence). The CDR3 DNA reads as TGCAGTGCTAGGGGCAGGGGACCTGGAAACACCATATATTTT. As protein: CSARGRGPGNTIYF.

J is TRBJ2-1 and V is TRBV20-1, with 10 positions matching TRBD2. CDR3 length: 20 amino acids. V was pared by 0 bases and J by 1 base, with 15 bases of the junction left unmatched. Germline V gene lookup returns CDR1 DFQATT and CDR2 SNEGSKA (reference sequence). As DNA, the CDR3 is TGCAGTGCTAGAGATCGATCCGGGACTAGCGTTGGGGGTTCCTACAATGAGCAGTTCTTC. The encoded protein is CSARDRSGTSVGGSYNEQFF.

V gene TRBV4-3 combines with J gene TRBJ2-3; no clear D. The ends were cut back, 1 base at V and 2 bases at J, with 10 bases in the middle. Germline CDR1 LGHNA, CDR2 YSLEER. The length of the CDR3 is 15 residues. As DNA, the CDR3 is TGCGCCAGCAGCCAAGGGGCACTTCCCACAGATACGCAGTATTTT. Its protein product is CASSQGALPTDTQYF.

This sequence joins TRBV27 and TRBJ1-2, with TRBD1 matching over 7 bases. The junction had 12 bases not matched to a gene; V was cut back by 6 bases and J by 2 bases. The CDR3 sequence is 16 residues long. The V gene's germline CDR1 is MNHEY and CDR2 SMNVEV (reference sequence). The CDR3 protein is CASRKNRGLSNYGYTF. The CDR3 DNA follows: TGTGCCAGCAGAAAAAACAGGGGCCTTTCGAACTATGGCTACACCTTC.

The V gene is TRBV4-1, the J gene TRBJ1-1, with D maybe TRBD1 (6 bases). This CDR3 region has 14 residues. Looked up from germline, CDR1 is MGHRA and CDR2 is YSYEKL. V gave up 0 bases and J gave up 7 bases, with 12 bases separating them. CDR3 bases: TGCGCCAGCAGCCAAGATGTGCGGGGGCTTGAAGCTTTCTTT. Translated: CASSQDVRGLEAFF.

CDR3 sequence: CASSYSGQGPEKLFF. CDR3 nucleotide sequence: TGTGCCAGCAGTTACTCGGGACAGGGACCTGAAAAACTGTTTTTT. The chain couples TRBV6-5 to TRBJ1-4; 9 positions match TRBD1. The junction had 3 bases not matched to a gene; V was cut back by 0 bases and J by 7 bases. The CDR3 length is 15 residues. The germline CDR1 and CDR2 sequences are MNHEY and SVGAGI.

The chain couples TRBV9 to TRBJ2-4; 8 bases match TRBD1. CDR3 length: 15 residues. Germline trimming cut 3 bases from V and 7 bases from J; bases unmatched to any gene: 9. Germline CDR1 SGDLS, CDR2 YYNGEE. CDR3 coding DNA: TGTGCCAGCAGCGCCGGACAGGGAAGGTTGAACATTCAGTACTTC. It specifies CASSAGQGRLNIQYF.

The J gene is TRBJ2-2, the V gene TRBV13; 9 nucleotides align to TRBD1. This CDR3 spans 16 amino acids. J was trimmed by 7 bases and V by 2 bases; bases with no gene match: 8. In germline, CDR1 is PRHDT, CDR2 FYEKMQ (reference sequence). The CDR3 reads CASSLFGQGLGGELFF. In DNA, the CDR3 is TGTGCCAGCAGCTTATTTGGACAGGGGCTCGGCGGGGAGCTGTTTTTT.

This chain's CDR3 is CASSPGTKSTDTQYF. As DNA, the CDR3 is TGTGCCAGCAGCCCCGGGACTAAAAGCACAGATACGCAGTATTTT. J is TRBJ2-3 and V is TRBV3-1; 7 bases are a match to TRBD2. Trimming removed 4 bases from V and 0 bases from J; junction bases left unmatched: 4. The germline V gene encodes CDR1 LGHDT and CDR2 YNNKEL (reference sequence). This CDR3 spans 15 amino acids.

V gene TRBV6-6 combines with J gene TRBJ2-3; D possibly corresponds to TRBD2 (6 bases). This CDR3 comprises 14 residues. The germline V gene has CDR1 MNHNY and CDR2 SVGAGI (reference sequence). V shed 7 bases and J shed 1 base, with 12 bases lying between them. The CDR3, as DNA: TGTGCCAGCACCGTTAGCGGACGCACAGATACGCAGTATTTT. Residues: CASTVSGRTDTQYF.

This sequence joins TRBV6-1 and TRBJ2-1; 12 nucleotides line up with TRBD2. Unmatched junction bases numbered 2, after V lost 2 bases and J lost 6 bases. The germline CDR1 and CDR2 sequences are MNHNS and SASEGT. This CDR3 has 15 amino acids. CDR3 sequence: CASSELAGGANEQFF. As DNA, the CDR3 is TGTGCCAGCAGTGAACTAGCGGGGGGGGCCAATGAGCAGTTCTTC.

The chain carries TRBV10-2 and TRBJ2-3; D is possibly TRBD2 (6 bases). The germline V gene encodes CDR1 WSHSY and CDR2 SAAADI. This CDR3 region has 13 residues. The V end was cut by 3 bases, the J end by 6 bases, with 10 bases between. This CDR3 is CASSEGGTDTQYF. In DNA, the CDR3 is TGCGCCAGCAGTGAAGGCGGGACGGATACGCAGTATTTT.

The genes are TRBV9 and TRBJ1-2, with 7 bases fitting TRBD1. V lost 0 bases to trimming and J lost 3 bases; unmatched junction nucleotides: 2. Germline V lookup: CDR1 SGDLS, CDR2 YYNGEE. The CDR3 covers 14 residues. Here the CDR3 DNA reads TGTGCCAGCAGCGTAGGAGGGACAGACTATGGCTACACCTTC. Its protein is CASSVGGTDYGYTF.

The J gene is TRBJ2-2, the V gene TRBV4-3, with D possibly TRBD1 on 6 matching bases. Trimming cost V 0 bases and J 13 bases, with 12 bases left between them. This CDR3 has 13 amino acids. The germline gives CDR1 LGHNA, CDR2 YSLEER. The CDR3 spells CASSQDRGRGLFF. As DNA, the CDR3 is TGCGCCAGCAGCCAAGATCGGGGCAGGGGGCTGTTTTTT.